This section outlines one T cell receptor beta chain sequence together with its context. The length of the CDR3 is 15 residues. Trimming at V came to 7 bases and at J to 6 bases, leaving 8 bases not matched to a gene. Germline-derived CDR1 and CDR2 are MNHEY and SVGAGI. Assay: immunoSEQ multiplex PCR; the TCRdb copy retains only in-frame clones and omits some. The sample yields some 87,000 clones, about 80% seen once. The entry originates in a study of memory CD4+ T cells and cytomegalovirus serostatus. The sort gate was single viable CD3+CD4+CD8-CD45RO+ cells for memory CD4+ T cells. Serum IgG to CMV pp150, pp28, p38 and p52 defined serostatus.

Sequencing was done on a sample of memory CD4+ T cells from blood. This receptor was taken from an adult in good health and CMV-seropositive. The chain is built from TRBV6-5 and TRBJ2-3, with 12 bases fitting TRBD2. This chain's CDR3 is CASTPLAGGPDTQYF. The CDR3 coding sequence is TGTGCCAGCACCCCTCTAGCGGGAGGGCCTGATACGCAGTATTTT.